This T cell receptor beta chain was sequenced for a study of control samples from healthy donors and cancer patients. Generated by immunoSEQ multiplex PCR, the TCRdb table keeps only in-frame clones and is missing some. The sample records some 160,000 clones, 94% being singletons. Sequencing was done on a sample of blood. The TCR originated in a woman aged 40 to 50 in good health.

CDR3 coding DNA: TGTGCCAGCAGCCTACCAGGGAGAGGGCACACTGAAGCTTTCTTT. Translated: CASSLPGRGHTEAFF. The rearrangement links TRBV3-1 (or the pseudogene TRBV3-2) to TRBJ1-1; possible D gene TRBD1, 5 bases. V shed 4 bases and J shed 3 bases, with 15 bases lying between them. CDR3 length equals 15 residues. Germline CDR1 LGHDT, CDR2 YNNKEL (reference sequence).